The 17 T cell receptor beta chains below were found in one sample sequenced in a study of cytomegalovirus exposure and HLA in healthy donors. PCR amplification relied on 60 Vbeta primers (plus 13 Jbeta primers). Sequencing used immunoSEQ multiplex PCR; TCRdb keeps in-frame clones, though not all of them. The table for this sample gives over 100,000 clones. The material sequenced was PBMCs. These receptors came from a man under 40 in good health and CMV-seronegative.

The chain links TRBV28 to TRBJ1-6, with TRBD1 matching 7 bases. The trim removed 4 bases at V and 13 bases at J, leaving 13 bases unmatched. CDR3 length: 15 amino acids. From germline, CDR1 is MDHEN and CDR2 SYDVKM. The CDR3 DNA is TGTGCCAGCAGTTGGGGCGGGACAGACTTCCCGCCCCTCCACTTT. It specifies CASSWGGTDFPPLHF.

The rearrangement links TRBV28 to TRBJ1-2, with 7 positions matching TRBD1. Germline V gene sequence: CDR1 MDHEN, CDR2 SYDVKM. The ends lost 5 bases at V and 6 bases at J; junction bases unmatched: 6. CDR3 size: 13 residues. CDR3 nucleotide sequence: TGTGCCAGCAGTGGAACAAGGGGGCATGGCTACACCTTC. It yields the protein CASSGTRGHGYTF.

The chain links TRBV11-2 to TRBJ2-7; D not certain. The CDR3 length is 12 residues. Germline V CDR1 and CDR2: SGHAT, FQNNGV. V lost 4 bases to trimming and J lost 6 bases, with 10 bases between them. The DNA for the CDR3 is TGTGCCAGCAGCTCCGCTGGGCCCGAGCAGTACTTC. Translating it yields CASSSAGPEQYF.

The chain recombines TRBV19 with TRBJ2-7; 10 bases agree with TRBD2. The trim removed 4 bases at V and 1 base at J, leaving 10 bases unmatched. This CDR3 region has 17 residues. Germline lookup yields CDR1 LNHDA and CDR2 SQIVND (reference sequence). CDR3 sequence (DNA): TGTGCCAGTAGTACCGACTATAGCGGGGGGTTTTCCTACGAGCAGTACTTC. It yields the protein CASSTDYSGGFSYEQYF.

The chain carries TRBV11-2 and TRBJ2-1; TRBD1 matches 7 bases. Losses at the gene ends were 1 base for V and 4 bases for J; bases not matched to a gene: 4. Germline V CDR1 and CDR2: SGHAT, FQNNGV. The CDR3 is 15 amino acids. CDR3 sequence (DNA): TGTGCCAGCAGCTTAGTAGGGGGCGGGTACAATGAGCAGTTCTTC. This gives the protein CASSLVGGGYNEQFF.

The CDR3 DNA sequence: TGTGCCAGCAGTTGGCTGGCTGGTTCACCCCTCCACTTT. It is translated as CASSWLAGSPLHF. The chain links TRBV6-5 to TRBJ1-6; D uncertain. The CDR3 length is 13 residues. The V end was cut by 4 bases, the J end by 9 bases, with 10 bases between. CDR1 is MNHEY, CDR2 SVGAGI, per germline.

V usage is TRBV7-9 and J usage is TRBJ2-1, with a tentative D call TRBD2 (6 bases). The CDR3 is made up of 13 amino acids. Trimming left V 5 bases short and J 3 bases short, with 8 bases between. CDR1 is SEHNR, CDR2 FQNEAQ, per germline (reference sequence). CDR3 in amino acids: CASSAGNYNEQFF. The CDR3 region has the DNA TGTGCCAGCAGCGCGGGGAACTACAATGAGCAGTTCTTC. The full variable domain, in which reference TRBV7-9 and TRBJ2-1 provide the parts outside the CDR3, is DTGVSQNPRHKITKRGQNVTFRCDPISEHNRLYWYRQTLGQGPEFLTYFQNEAQLEKSRLLSDRFSAERPKGSFSTLEIQRTEQGDSAMYLCASSAGNYNEQFFGPGTRLTVL.

The rearrangement uses TRBV9 and TRBJ2-1; 11 bases match TRBD2. CDR1 is SGDLS and CDR2 is YYNGEE in the germline V gene. The V segment lost 0 bases and the J segment 8 bases; nucleotides outside the gene matches: 4. The CDR3 length is 15 residues. CDR3 amino acids: CASSVATSGDHEQFF. CDR3 DNA sequence: TGTGCCAGCAGCGTAGCGACTAGCGGGGACCATGAGCAGTTCTTC.

Measured by frequency, this clone is medium-sized. V is TRBV6-5 and J is TRBJ1-5, with 8 bases aligning to TRBD1. Per germline, CDR1 MNHEY and CDR2 SVGAGI. The CDR3 runs 14 residues. The J segment lost 7 bases and the V segment lost 6 bases, leaving 8 bases of the junction unmatched. CDR3 DNA sequence: TGTGCCAGCAGCCCGGACAGGGCACGCCAGCCCCAGCATTTT. Translating it yields CASSPDRARQPQHF.

The chain recombines TRBV29-1 with TRBJ2-5; 10 bases match TRBD2. Germline V gene sequence: CDR1 SQVTM, CDR2 ANQGSEA. The ends lost 7 bases at V and 9 bases at J; junction bases unmatched: 11. The CDR3 covers 13 residues. The CDR3 region is CSAQRGGPEAQYF. The CDR3 DNA is TGCAGCGCCCAGCGGGGGGGCCCTGAGGCCCAGTACTTC. Variable domain in full (rest from reference TRBV29-1 and TRBJ2-5): SAVISQKPSRDICQRGTSLTIQCQVDSQVTMMFWYRQQPGQSLTLIATANQGSEATYESGFVIDKFPISRPNLTFSTLTVSNMSPEDSSIYLCSAQRGGPEAQYFGPGTRLLVL.

This sequence joins TRBV4-1 and TRBJ2-7; the D gene is possibly TRBD1 (5 bases). This CDR3 has 16 amino acids. In germline, CDR1 is MGHRA, CDR2 YSYEKL. V was clipped by 2 bases and J by 4 bases, with 18 bases between them. This chain's CDR3 is CASSQPTDGQLYEQYF. The CDR3 DNA follows: TGCGCCAGCAGCCAACCCACAGACGGACAACTGTACGAGCAGTACTTC.

V and J are TRBV5-1 and TRBJ1-1; no clear D gene. Trimming shortened V by 3 bases and J by 0 bases, and 12 bases separated the two germline ends. CDR1 is SGHRS, CDR2 YFSETQ, per germline. This CDR3 has 15 residues. The CDR3 reads CASSYSSTVNTEAFF. Here the CDR3 DNA reads TGCGCCAGCAGCTATTCCAGCACAGTGAACACTGAAGCTTTCTTT.

The V call is TRBV4-3, the J call TRBJ1-2; 8 bases match TRBD1. Germline CDR1 and CDR2: LGHNA and YSLEER. CDR3 length: 14 residues. The V gene end was trimmed by 0 bases and the J gene end by 8 bases; junction bases not matched to a gene: 5. This CDR3 is CASSQDSGGRGYTF. In nucleotides, the CDR3 is TGCGCCAGCAGCCAAGATTCAGGGGGCCGGGGCTACACCTTC.

The DNA for the CDR3 is TGTGCCAGCAGTTTGTGGACAGTCTATGGCTACACCTTC. Protein sequence: CASSLWTVYGYTF. The V gene is TRBV28, the J gene TRBJ1-2; perhaps TRBD1 as D (6 bases). Between the trimmed V and J ends, which lost 3 bases and 4 bases, there was a span of 9 bases. This CDR3 comprises 13 residues. The germline V gene encodes CDR1 MDHEN and CDR2 SYDVKM.

This sequence joins TRBV7-2 and TRBJ1-5, with TRBD1 matching 9 bases. V trimming: 5 bases; J trimming: 4 bases; junction bases outside the gene matches: 6. There are 15 residues in the CDR3. Germline assignment: CDR1 SGHTA and CDR2 FQGNSA. Here the CDR3 reads CASSPGTGMNQPQHF. The CDR3 DNA follows: TGTGCCAGCAGCCCCGGGACAGGGATGAATCAGCCCCAGCATTTT.

The chain employs TRBV29-1 and TRBJ1-4; tentative D call: TRBD1 (5 bases). Germline V gives CDR1 SQVTM, CDR2 ANQGSEA. CDR3 length: 13 amino acids. V lost 6 bases, J lost 3 bases, and 11 bases lay in between. The CDR3 reads CSVAGQPNEKLFF. CDR3 in DNA: TGCAGCGTGGCGGGGCAGCCTAATGAAAAACTGTTTTTT.

The genes are TRBV13 and TRBJ1-3, with 11 bases matching TRBD1. This CDR3 comprises 17 residues. The germline V gene encodes CDR1 PRHDT and CDR2 FYEKMQ (reference sequence). Trimming removed 5 bases from V and 3 bases from J; junction bases left unmatched: 9. CDR3 nucleotide sequence: TGTGCCAGCAGCCCAACCGGGACAGGGGGTTTTGGAAACACCATATATTTT. It is translated as CASSPTGTGGFGNTIYF.